The T cell receptor (beta chain) described here comes from a study of CD8+ T cells in alopecia areata (dated by TCRdb to the late 2010s). Describing the broader study: Treated patients were enrolled in an open-label pilot trial of oral tofacitinib at 5 to 10 mg twice daily for moderate-to-severe alopecia areata. For the treated patients, the SALT score, which quantifies what percentage of scalp surface area is affected, served as the measure of disease severity. Patients stayed on tofacitinib for 6 to 18 months and then had 6 months of follow-up off drug so that delayed response and recurrence could be assessed. immunoSEQ multiplex PCR using 35 Vbeta forward primers and 13 Jbeta reverse primers was used to amplify TCRbeta CDR3 regions. The study used high-throughput TCRbeta sequencing to examine T cell clonal expansion in alopecia areata, in both the C3H/HeJ mouse model and human patients. On the human side, TCRbeta sequencing was run on scalp tissue and on sorted CD4+ and CD8+ peripheral blood T cells from healthy controls and from alopecia areata patients with either patchy or totalis/universalis disease. Scalp clonality was compared among normal scalp (n=4), patchy alopecia areata scalp (n=8), and alopecia totalis/universalis scalp (n=8). RNA came from the PAXgene miRNA kit for fixed scalp, the miRNeasy kit for PBMCs, and the RNeasy kit for mouse skin. Biopsies were taken from tofacitinib-treated patients at baseline and at 4 and 24 weeks of treatment, and a later scalp biopsy was taken in several of the tofacitinib-treated patients. Results and caveats for the whole study, not just this receptor: Lesional scalp, especially in alopecia totalis/universalis, showed higher clonality and more expanded CD8+ clones than normal scalp, suggesting antigenic drive. Unlike mouse skin, where gammadelta T cells dominate, normal human skin contains resident alphabeta T cells that get sequenced too, which complicates analysis of the scalp TCR repertoire. TCR sequences shared between patients were less clear than in mice, possibly partly because of HLA diversity in the patient population. The treated cohort was small, with a single nonresponder, so links between baseline CD8+ expansion and response need larger studies. Many expanded lesional clones persisted in scalp and blood during tofacitinib treatment, which may partly explain relapse after stopping treatment. With tofacitinib, both scalp clonality and the number of expanded CD8+ clones among the top 100 scalp clones went down significantly.

Spanning cysteine to phenylalanine, the CDR3 consists of 17 amino acids. The CDR3 DNA has 51 bases and is translated from base 1. Trimming at the junction amounts to 3 bases on V and 6 bases on J, and the germline ends lie 21 bases apart. CDR1 and CDR2, per the germline V gene, are MGHRA and YSYEKL. This clone appeared once. It has no known antigen specificity. Nothing much larger sits one base from this clone, and base qualities are not available. The sample's time point, from its label and the paper: roughly 26 weeks on oral tofacitinib. The intended sense of this specimen's treatment or condition label: oral pan-JAK inhibitor, 5-10 mg twice daily. From alopecia areata patients, peripheral blood was collected along with lesional scalp punch biopsies. After PBMCs were isolated by density centrifugation and stained for CD3, CD4 and CD8, a FACSAria was used to sort CD4+ and CD8+ T cells. Libraries were made using the immunoSEQ multiplex PCR assay. RNA was extracted from all samples and reverse transcribed into cDNA as template for TCR sequencing. First-strand cDNA was synthesized using SuperScript III with a 2:1 mix of oligo-dT and random hexamers. A synthetic immune receptor repertoire was used to measure amplification bias, and any remaining bias was corrected computationally. In the source study's methods: Raw reads were preprocessed for error removal, and CDR3 was defined according to IMGT conventions as running from the conserved cysteine to phenylalanine. Clonality was calculated as 1 minus Shannon entropy normalized by log2 of the number of productive unique TCRs. Scalp TCRbeta sequences were cross-referenced with sorted blood CD4 and CD8 repertoires so that the CD4 or CD8 identity of scalp clones could be inferred. As stored in TCRdb, this immuneACCESS dataset retains in-frame rearrangements with V and J assigned. A fraction of the clones does not appear; measured against another copy, unresolved V genes explain less than half of the discrepancy, and the remainder lacks a known reason. V and J calls and clone size are given by that table; D and trimming were obtained from the DNA. The sample table shows over 150,000 clones, and roughly 62% are seen once. The ten biggest clones cover approximately 12% of the sample.

The specimen comprised CD8+ T cells sorted from blood, sampled at week 24, from a patient treated with tofacitinib. The sequence was collected from a human donor with alopecia areata. Recombination linked TRBV4-1 to TRBJ2-1, and the D gene may be TRBD2, 6 bases matching. The CDR3 region reads CASSHGLRDWPGNEQFF. The DNA reads as follows: TGCGCCAGCAGCCATGGACTCCGGGACTGGCCCGGCAATGAGCAGTTCTTC.